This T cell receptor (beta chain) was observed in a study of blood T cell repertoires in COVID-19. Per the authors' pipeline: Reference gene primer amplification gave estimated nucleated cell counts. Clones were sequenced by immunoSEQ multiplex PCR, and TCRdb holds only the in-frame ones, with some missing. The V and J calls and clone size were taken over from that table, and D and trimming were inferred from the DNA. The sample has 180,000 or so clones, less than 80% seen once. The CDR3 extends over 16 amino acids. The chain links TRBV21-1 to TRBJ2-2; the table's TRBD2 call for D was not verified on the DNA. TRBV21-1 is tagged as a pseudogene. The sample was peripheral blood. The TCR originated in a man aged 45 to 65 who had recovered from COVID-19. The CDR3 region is CASSPRLAANTGELFF. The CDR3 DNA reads TGTGCCAGCAGCCCACGACTAGCGGCCAACACCGGGGAGCTGTTTTTT.